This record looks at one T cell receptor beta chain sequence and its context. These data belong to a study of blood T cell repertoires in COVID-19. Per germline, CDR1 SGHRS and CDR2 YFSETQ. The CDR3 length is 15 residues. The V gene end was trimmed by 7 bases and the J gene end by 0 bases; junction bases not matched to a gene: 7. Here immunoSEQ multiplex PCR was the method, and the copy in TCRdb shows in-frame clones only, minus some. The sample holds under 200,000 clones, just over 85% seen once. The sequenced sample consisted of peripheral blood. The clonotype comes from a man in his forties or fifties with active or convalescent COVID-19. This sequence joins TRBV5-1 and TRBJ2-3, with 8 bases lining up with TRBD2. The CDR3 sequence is CASLRGGASTDTQYF. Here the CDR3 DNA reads TGCGCCAGCCTCCGGGGGGGGGCTAGCACAGATACGCAGTATTTT.